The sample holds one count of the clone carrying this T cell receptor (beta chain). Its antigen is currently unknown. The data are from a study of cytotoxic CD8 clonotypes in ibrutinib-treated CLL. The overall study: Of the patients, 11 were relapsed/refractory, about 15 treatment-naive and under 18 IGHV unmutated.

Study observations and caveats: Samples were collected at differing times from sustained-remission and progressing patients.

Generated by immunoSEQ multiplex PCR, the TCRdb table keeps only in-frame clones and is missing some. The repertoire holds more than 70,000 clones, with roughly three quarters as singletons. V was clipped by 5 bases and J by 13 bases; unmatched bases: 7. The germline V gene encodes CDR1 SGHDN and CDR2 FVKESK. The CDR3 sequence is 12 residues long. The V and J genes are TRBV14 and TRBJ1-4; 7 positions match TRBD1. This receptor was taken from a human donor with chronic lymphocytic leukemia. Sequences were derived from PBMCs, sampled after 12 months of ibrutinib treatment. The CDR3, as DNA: TGTGCCAGCAGCACCCAACAGGGGCGACTGTTTTTT. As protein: CASSTQQGRLFF.